This entry features one T cell receptor (beta chain) sequence. Its target antigen remains unknown. One base away there is no much larger clone; base qualities are not given. TCRbeta CDR3 regions were amplified from genomic DNA by means of the immunoSEQ Assay, a bias-controlled multiplex PCR. The authors processed their data as follows. The number of nucleated cells in each sample was estimated from the amplification of reference gene primers within the assay. Sequence reads were collapsed and filtered to measure the absolute abundance of every unique TCRbeta CDR3 rearrangement. For each sample, productive Simpson clonality was calculated by taking the square root of Simpson's diversity index across productive rearrangements. The source is immuneACCESS, and TCRdb retained only in-frame sequences with V and J called. Part of the clones is not carried over; for the studies checked, unresolved V genes explain less than half of this, and the remainder is unexplained. V and J calls and clone size are copied from that table; D and trimming were computed from the DNA. The sample has fewer than 250,000 clones on record, 70% to 90% of them singletons. About 5% of the sample is held by the ten biggest clonotypes.

V is clipped by 0 bases and J by 5 bases, and the sequence between their germline boundaries is 10 bases long. The CDR3 numbers 13 residues from cysteine through phenylalanine. Of all the DNA, just the CDR3 is kept, 39 bases in frame from base 1. Looking up the germline V gene (reference sequence) yields CDR1 GTSNPN and CDR2 SVGIG. Each collaborating institution followed its own protocols to collect whole blood in K2EDTA tubes. For TCRbeta analysis, collaborator samples were shipped as frozen whole blood, as isolated PBMCs, or as DNA extracted from either sample type. The record originates from a study of blood T cell repertoires in COVID-19 (dated by TCRdb to 2020 to 2022). Regarding the complete study: Samples from collaborators originated in the United States, Italy and Spain and spanned both the acute and convalescent phases of COVID-19. Where HLA class I and class II types were available, the types were taken from metadata supplied by the sample provider, not from assay-based typing. Subjects who had been exposed to COVID-19, were actively infected with it, or had recovered from it provided the deeply sampled blood TCRbeta repertoires that made up the dataset. Samples came from the ongoing ImmuneRACE study (first 160 participants) plus 1,254 subjects from 6 global collaborators. The repertoires were released in a freely available public database meant as a resource for research on the immune response to SARS-CoV-2. The material from the prospective study consisted of cDNA or gDNA derived from T cells, B-cell-depleted T cells, or PBMCs. A de-identified subject ID, COVID-19 status, age in years and sex were almost always included in the sample metadata.

What the study reported, not specific to this receptor: The amount of clinical and demographic metadata varied by source and participant and was provided uncurated.

The chain uses TRBV30 and TRBJ1-1, with the D gene not clear enough to name. Sequenced input: peripheral blood. The TCR was taken from a woman in her thirties or forties with acute or convalescent COVID-19. The DNA sequence is TGTGCCTGGAGTGTTTCAGGTGGGACTGAAGCTTTCTTT. Its translation reads: CAWSVSGGTEAFF.